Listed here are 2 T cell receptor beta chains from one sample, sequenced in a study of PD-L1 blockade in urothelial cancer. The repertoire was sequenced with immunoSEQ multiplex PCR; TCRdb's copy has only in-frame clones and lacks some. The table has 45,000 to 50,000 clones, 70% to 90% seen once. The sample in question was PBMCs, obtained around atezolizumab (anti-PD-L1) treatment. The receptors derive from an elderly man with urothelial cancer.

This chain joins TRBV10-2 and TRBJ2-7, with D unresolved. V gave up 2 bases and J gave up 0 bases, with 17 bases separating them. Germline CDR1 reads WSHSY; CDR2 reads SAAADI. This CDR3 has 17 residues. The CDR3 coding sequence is TGCGCCAGCAGTGAGCCTCGAGATGGATGGAGCTCCTACGAGCAGTACTTC. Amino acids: CASSEPRDGWSSYEQYF.

Written as DNA, the CDR3 is TGTGCCAGCAGCTTCCGGGGGGGGACGGGGGACACTGAAGCTTTCTTT. As protein: CASSFRGGTGDTEAFF. This chain links TRBV11-2 with TRBJ1-1; weak D call: TRBD1 (5 bases). Germline-derived CDR1 and CDR2 are SGHAT and FQNNGV. The CDR3 totals 16 residues. V was pared by 3 bases and J by 3 bases, with 17 bases between.